These 23 T cell receptor beta chains originate from one sample sequenced in a study of glioma-infiltrating T cells (dated by TCRdb to 2016 to 2017). Instrument used: Illumina MiSeq. The iRepertoire nested amplicon-rescue multiplex PCR (arm-PCR) platform was used to amplify TCR alpha and beta CDR3 regions from RNA. In-frame beta chains were kept once TCRdb had trimmed the public reads at Q25 with fastp and called clones with MiXCR. Each CDR3 protein gets just one entry, which takes the most common genes and DNA from the rows behind it. The sample yields fewer than 500,000 distinct CDR3 sequences; about 40% were counted once. Together, the top ten hold more than 10% of the sample. Sequencing was done on a sample of glioma tissue, nonneoplastic brain tissue, or PBMCs (not recorded which). These TCRs come from a human donor with low-grade glioma or glioblastoma, undergoing nonglioma brain surgery, or in good health (not recorded which).

Worth noting for this clonotype: A clone one base away is much larger, so this may be a read error. The chain links TRBV20-1 to TRBJ1-3; D perhaps matches TRBD1 (6 bases). The germline CDR1 and CDR2 sequences are DFQATT and SNEGSKA (reference sequence). The CDR3 is 15 amino acids. The CDR3 protein is CSPEQTTGLRNTIYF. In DNA, the CDR3 is TGCAGCCCCGAACAAACTACAGGGCTCAGAAACACCATATATTTT.

As concerns this clonotype: This may arise from a read error, as a much more abundant clone is one base away. The chain links TRBV18 to TRBJ1-1, with unresolved D. This CDR3 spans 13 amino acids. Per the germline V gene, CDR1 is KGHSH and CDR2 is LQKENI. The CDR3 reads CASSPNSNTEASF. The CDR3 DNA sequence: TGTGCCAGCTCACCTAATTCGAACACTGAAGCTTCCTTT.

This clonotype turned up a few times. The rearrangement joins TRBV4-1 to TRBJ1-2; 7 bases fit TRBD1. This CDR3 has 14 amino acids. In germline, CDR1 is MGHRA, CDR2 YSYEKL. The junction had 3 bases not matched to a gene; V was cut back by 3 bases and J by 2 bases. CDR3 coding DNA: TGCGCCAGCAGCCACGACAGGGTAAACTATGGCTACACCTTC. Its protein product is CASSHDRVNYGYTF.

Concerning this clonotype: Since a much larger clone is just one base distant, this may be a read error. This chain joins TRBV28 and TRBJ2-1, with D perhaps given as TRBD1 or TRBD2 (5 bases each). This CDR3 has 13 residues. Germline lookup yields CDR1 MDHEN and CDR2 SYDVKM. For the CDR3, the DNA is TGTGCCAGCGGTTTTCAGGGACGGGACGAGCAGTTCTTC. This encodes CASGFQGRDEQFF.

The chain is built from TRBV6-1 and TRBJ2-7, with a weak D call TRBD2 (5 bases). Germline assignment: CDR1 MNHNS and CDR2 SASEGT. V was cut by 5 bases and J by 4 bases, with 18 bases left in between. The CDR3 runs to 15 residues. CDR3 bases: TGTGCCAGCAGTTTAAAGGACTGGGCGGTGTACGAGCAGTACTTC. Amino acid sequence: CASSLKDWAVYEQYF.

This clonotype was detected only a few times. The genes are TRBV4-2 and TRBJ1-1; 8 bases line up with TRBD1. Germline trimming cut 1 base from V and 0 bases from J; bases unmatched to any gene: 10. Germline V lookup: CDR1 LGHNA, CDR2 YNFKEQ. This CDR3 contains 18 residues. The chain's CDR3 is CASSQGSGGATVNTEAFF. In nucleotides, the CDR3 is TGTGCCAGCAGCCAAGGTTCAGGGGGCGCGACCGTGAACACTGAAGCTTTCTTT.

J is TRBJ2-1 and V is TRBV7-3; 8 bases line up with TRBD1. The CDR3 length is 17 residues. Germline V gives CDR1 SGHTA, CDR2 FQGTGA. V lost 2 bases to trimming and J lost 6 bases; unmatched junction nucleotides: 12. This CDR3 is CASSLWLGGQGANEQFF. DNA for the CDR3: TGTGCCAGCAGCTTATGGCTCGGTGGGCAGGGGGCCAATGAGCAGTTCTTC.

The chain combines TRBV24-1 with TRBJ2-7; perhaps D is TRBD1 or TRBD2 (5 bases each). The V gene lost 1 base and the J gene lost 5 bases, with 11 bases spanning the gap. The length of the CDR3 is 14 residues. CDR1 is KGHDR, CDR2 SFDVKD, per germline. The CDR3 region is CATSDFRDPHEQYF. The CDR3 DNA reads TGTGCCACCAGTGATTTCAGGGACCCGCACGAGCAGTACTTC.

J is TRBJ2-3 and V is TRBV7-3; 9 bases match TRBD2. This CDR3 has 14 amino acids. Germline V gene data show CDR1 as SGHTA and CDR2 as FQGTGA. Trimming took 5 bases from V and 6 from J; bases not matched to a gene: 6. The CDR3 here is CASSPGLASDTQYF. The CDR3 DNA is TGTGCCAGCAGCCCCGGACTAGCGTCCGATACGCAGTATTTT.

The CDR3 coding sequence is TGTGCCAGCTCACCACAACGGGCCGCGGACGGCTACACCTTC. Residues: CASSPQRAADGYTF. The chain recombines TRBV18 with TRBJ1-2; no clear D. Trimming removed 1 base from V and 8 bases from J, with 14 bases in between. This CDR3 comprises 14 residues. In germline, CDR1 is KGHSH, CDR2 LQKENI.

This clonotype was detected ten times or more. The chain recombines TRBV6-1 with TRBJ2-7, with TRBD2 matching 11 bases. V was pared by 6 bases and J by 7 bases, with 8 bases of the junction left unmatched. Germline CDR1 reads MNHNS; CDR2 reads SASEGT. The CDR3 spans 14 residues. The CDR3 coding sequence is TGTGCCAGCAGCCTAGGACTAGCGGGTACTGAGCAGTACTTC. Its translation: CASSLGLAGTEQYF.

This clonotype appeared many times. This sequence joins TRBV27 and TRBJ1-3, with 9 bases lining up with TRBD1. Per the germline V gene, CDR1 is MNHEY and CDR2 is SMNVEV (reference sequence). Trimming at V came to 5 bases and at J to 2 bases, leaving 10 bases not matched to a gene. The CDR3 spans 17 residues. The CDR3: CASSLVAGTGTGNTIYF. The CDR3 DNA sequence: TGTGCCAGCAGTCTCGTAGCCGGGACAGGGACTGGAAACACCATATATTTT.

This chain links TRBV6-5 with TRBJ2-2; the match to TRBD1 covers 9 bases. This CDR3 comprises 15 residues. CDR1 and CDR2 from the germline V gene are MNHEY and SVGAGI. V gave up 8 bases and J gave up 1 base; unmatched junction bases: 5. CDR3 in DNA: TGTGCCAGCGGGCTGGGACAGGGGAACACCGGGGAGCTGTTTTTT. Its protein product is CASGLGQGNTGELFF.

As concerns this clonotype: This may arise from a read error, as a much more abundant clone is one base away. The V gene is TRBV7-9, the J gene TRBJ2-7, with a tentative D call TRBD2 (5 bases). The CDR3 has 15 amino acids. Germline CDR1 and CDR2: SEHNR and FQNEAQ (reference sequence). The CDR3: CASSQDPTGFYKQYF. The CDR3 DNA is TGCGCCAGCAGCCAAGATCCGACGGGATTTTACAAGCAGTACTTC.

This chain uses TRBV27 with TRBJ1-5, with TRBD1 matching 7 bases. Trimming cost V 6 bases and J 4 bases; bases outside gene matches: 9. The CDR3 sequence is 15 residues long. Germline V gene data show CDR1 as MNHEY and CDR2 as SMNVEV (reference sequence). CDR3 in amino acids: CASSVEGAWNQPQHF. CDR3 bases: TGTGCCAGCAGCGTAGAGGGGGCTTGGAATCAGCCCCAGCATTTT.

There are a few counts of this clonotype. The V call is TRBV20-1, the J call TRBJ2-7; D possibly uses TRBD1 or TRBD2 (5 bases each). Deletions cut 2 bases from V and 2 bases from J, with 10 bases between. Germline CDR1 DFQATT, CDR2 SNEGSKA (reference sequence). This CDR3 region has 13 residues. This chain's CDR3 is CSARIVGAYEQYF. In DNA form, the CDR3 reads TGCAGTGCTAGAATAGTGGGGGCCTACGAGCAGTACTTC.

This clonotype was observed a few times. The chain links TRBV3-1 to TRBJ2-3; TRBD2 aligns across 7 bases. This CDR3 has 17 residues. With 1 base clipped from V and 6 bases from J, the junction kept 13 bases outside the gene matches. Per germline, CDR1 LGHDT and CDR2 YNNKEL (reference sequence). This CDR3 is CASSQGGDYHPRDTQYF. The CDR3 DNA reads as TGTGCCAGCAGCCAAGGGGGGGACTACCACCCTAGGGATACGCAGTATTTT.

The rearrangement uses TRBV7-8 and TRBJ2-1; D possibly corresponds to TRBD2 (6 bases). The CDR3 is 16 amino acids. The V gene's germline CDR1 is SGHVS and CDR2 FQNEAQ. Trimming left V 7 bases short and J 0 bases short, with 16 bases between. The CDR3 nucleotides read TGTGCCAGCATCCCCGGGACTTATAGCTCCTACAATGAGCAGTTCTTC. Its translation is CASIPGTYSSYNEQFF.

The rearrangement links TRBV4-3 to TRBJ2-7, with 10 bases identical to TRBD2. This CDR3 is 15 amino acids long. Germline values: CDR1 LGHNA, CDR2 YSLEER. V gave up 2 bases and J gave up 0 bases; unmatched junction bases: 1. Here the CDR3 DNA reads TGCGCCAGCAGCCAATCTAGCGGGAGCTCCTACGAGCAGTACTTC. Translating it yields CASSQSSGSSYEQYF.

The table lists this clonotype with many counts. This chain uses TRBV20-1 with TRBJ2-7; TRBD2 matches at 7 bases. J gave up 2 bases and V 3 bases, and 7 bases lay outside the gene matches. The CDR3 has 14 amino acids. From germline, CDR1 is DFQATT and CDR2 SNEGSKA (reference sequence). The CDR3 here is CSASPLAVTYEQYF. The CDR3 DNA reads as TGCAGTGCTAGCCCCCTAGCGGTTACCTACGAGCAGTACTTC.

This clonotype was detected ten times or more. The chain combines TRBV6-1 with TRBJ1-5, with TRBD1 matching over 7 bases. CDR3 length: 13 amino acids. Germline V gene sequence: CDR1 MNHNS, CDR2 SASEGT. V shed 6 bases, J shed 5 bases, and the junction held 4 bases outside the gene matches. CDR3 sequence (DNA): TGTGCCAGCAGGCCGGACAGGCATCAGCCCCAGCATTTT. As protein: CASRPDRHQPQHF.

This clonotype was found a few times. The rearrangement links TRBV18 to TRBJ2-7; TRBD2 might be the D (6 bases). The CDR3 is made up of 13 amino acids. Looked up from germline, CDR1 is KGHSH and CDR2 is LQKENI. V dropped 4 bases and J dropped 6 bases, with 13 bases sitting between them. CDR3 residues: CASSRDAEGEQYF. Here the CDR3 DNA reads TGTGCCAGCTCACGAGACGCGGAGGGCGAGCAGTACTTC.

This sequence joins TRBV7-8 and TRBJ2-5, with D perhaps matching TRBD1 (6 bases). Deletions cut 2 bases from V and 7 bases from J, with 20 bases between. The CDR3 is 16 residues long. CDR1 and CDR2 from the germline V gene are SGHVS and FQNEAQ. The CDR3: CASSLSRTALPGTQYF. In nucleotides, the CDR3 is TGTGCCAGCAGCTTATCCCGGACAGCCCTACCAGGGACCCAGTACTTC.